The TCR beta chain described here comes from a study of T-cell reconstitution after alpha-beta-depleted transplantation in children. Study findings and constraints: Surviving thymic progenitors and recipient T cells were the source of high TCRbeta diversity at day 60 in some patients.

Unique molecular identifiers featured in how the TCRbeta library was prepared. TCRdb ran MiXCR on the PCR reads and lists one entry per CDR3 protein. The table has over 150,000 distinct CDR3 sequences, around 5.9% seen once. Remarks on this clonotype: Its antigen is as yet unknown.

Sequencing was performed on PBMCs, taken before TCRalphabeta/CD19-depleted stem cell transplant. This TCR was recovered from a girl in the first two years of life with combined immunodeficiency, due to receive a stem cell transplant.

CDR3 region: CASSYAFFPASSSYNEQFF. The CDR3 DNA is TGCGCCAGCAGCTATGCTTTTTTTCCGGCTTCCAGCTCCTACAATGAGCAGTTCTTC. The chain employs TRBV5-1 and TRBJ2-1; D is unclear. Germline values: CDR1 SGHRS, CDR2 YFSETQ. V was trimmed by 3 bases and J by 0 bases, leaving 22 bases between them. This CDR3 comprises 19 residues.